The 3 T cell receptor beta chains in this list originate from one sample, sequenced in a study of identical twins. TCRdb reprocessed the 5' RACE reads with MiXCR, giving one entry per CDR3 protein. Here the sample spans 1.5 million or so distinct CDR3 sequences, roughly 35% being singletons. The sequencing input was cord blood. The receptors derive from a newborn girl in good health.

J is TRBJ2-2 and V is TRBV5-1, with 8 bases matching TRBD2. V dropped 3 bases and J dropped 7; count of bases not matched to a gene: 20. Germline-derived CDR1 and CDR2 are SGHRS and YFSETQ. This CDR3 is built from 19 residues. This CDR3 reads CASSSQTYPGLVTNGELFF. As DNA, the CDR3 is TGCGCCAGCAGCTCCCAGACGTACCCGGGACTAGTTACGAACGGGGAGCTGTTTTTT.

The chain employs TRBV27 and TRBJ2-2; 7 positions match TRBD1. Looked up from germline, CDR1 is MNHEY and CDR2 is SMNVEV (reference sequence). The V and J ends lost 0 bases and 5 bases, in that order; junction bases with no gene match: 9. The CDR3 totals 17 residues. This chain's CDR3 is CASSLSRQGRRTGELFF. Written as DNA, the CDR3 is TGTGCCAGCAGTTTATCGAGACAGGGAAGGAGGACCGGGGAGCTGTTTTTT.

This chain links TRBV5-1 with TRBJ2-7; 8 nucleotides match TRBD2. The V and J ends lost 1 base and 2 bases, in that order; junction bases with no gene match: 11. Germline V lookup: CDR1 SGHRS, CDR2 YFSETQ. The CDR3 spans 17 residues. The DNA for the CDR3 is TGCGCCAGCAGCTTGCCGTTTCCGGCGGGAGGTACCTACGAGCAGTACTTC. Its translation: CASSLPFPAGGTYEQYF.